This T cell receptor (beta chain) was profiled in a study of blood T cell repertoires in COVID-19. This CDR3 has 13 residues. Germline-derived CDR1 and CDR2 are MNHEY and SVGAGI. V dropped 6 bases and J dropped 5 bases, with 11 bases sitting between them. Profiled with immunoSEQ multiplex PCR; TCRdb holds only in-frame clones, not every one. The data show roughly 320,000 clones, with more than 85% seen just once and around 3.9% held by the top ten. The rearrangement uses TRBV6-5 and TRBJ1-5, with D perhaps TRBD1 (6 bases). The material sequenced was PBMCs or T cells enriched from blood (not recorded which). The receptor comes from a woman aged 30 to 39 who had been exposed to COVID-19. This CDR3 reads CASRGGHDQPQHF. CDR3 bases: TGTGCCAGCAGGGGGGGGCACGATCAGCCCCAGCATTTT.